These 10 T cell receptor beta chains were all obtained from the same sample, sequenced in a study of blood T cell repertoires in COVID-19. Method: immunoSEQ multiplex PCR; TCRdb's copy keeps in-frame clones and lacks some. Of over 130,000 clones in the sample, around 90% were seen once. The sequenced sample was peripheral blood. Receptors originate from a human donor in a cohort sampled during active COVID-19.

The J gene is TRBJ2-5, the V gene TRBV10-3; 7 nucleotides align to TRBD1. Per the germline V gene, CDR1 is ENHRY and CDR2 is SYGVKD. J gave up 5 bases and V 7 bases, and 10 bases lay outside the gene matches. This CDR3 comprises 14 residues. CDR3 DNA sequence: TGTGCCATCAAACCCCAACAGGGGACGGAGACCCAGTACTTC. Translation: CAIKPQQGTETQYF.

The V gene is TRBV28, the J gene TRBJ2-7, with 12 bases matching TRBD1. The CDR3 is 15 residues long. CDR1 is MDHEN and CDR2 is SYDVKM in the germline V gene. V shed 3 bases, J shed 9 bases, and the junction held 9 bases outside the gene matches. The CDR3 spells CASSFWDRGLGGQYF. The CDR3 region has the DNA TGTGCCAGCAGTTTTTGGGACAGGGGGCTGGGTGGGCAGTACTTC.

The rearrangement links TRBV11-2 to TRBJ2-7; D might be TRBD1 (7 bases). CDR1 is SGHAT, CDR2 FQNNGV, per germline. CDR3 length equals 15 residues. Trimming cost V 1 base and J 7 bases, with 17 bases left between them. In DNA, the CDR3 is TGTGCCAGCAGCTTAGTCAGGGGGGCGATCGGTGAGCAGTACTTC. Protein product: CASSLVRGAIGEQYF.

This chain connects TRBV5-1 to TRBJ1-6; D is undetermined. The germline gives CDR1 SGHRS, CDR2 YFSETQ. This CDR3 spans 15 amino acids. The germline V and J ends were trimmed by 4 bases and 7 bases, with 15 bases remaining between them. DNA of the CDR3: TGCGCCAGCAGCCCAAGGCCTGGCGGGAATTCACCCCTCCACTTT. Protein: CASSPRPGGNSPLHF.

The CDR3 loop reads CASSLLSLNEQFF. DNA of the CDR3: TGCGCCAGCAGCTTGCTTAGTCTCAATGAGCAGTTCTTC. V usage is TRBV5-1 and J usage is TRBJ2-1, with D hard to call. V was trimmed by 1 base and J by 6 bases, leaving 8 bases between them. The length of the CDR3 is 13 residues. In germline, CDR1 is SGHRS, CDR2 YFSETQ.

This chain uses TRBV7-2 with TRBJ1-2, with D unresolved. V shed 2 bases and J shed 5 bases, with 9 bases lying between them. Germline values: CDR1 SGHTA, CDR2 FQGNSA. The CDR3 is 13 amino acids. The CDR3 DNA sequence: TGTGCCAGCAGCTTAAATAGCATTTATGGCTACACCTTC. Amino acid sequence: CASSLNSIYGYTF.

The rearrangement links TRBV27 to TRBJ1-2, with D perhaps matching TRBD1 (5 bases). CDR1 is MNHEY, CDR2 SMNVEV, per germline (reference sequence). V was cut by 6 bases and J by 8 bases, with 16 bases left in between. This CDR3 contains 13 residues. The CDR3 DNA reads as TGTGCCAGCAGAGAGGCAGGGCGGGGCGGCTACACCTTC. This gives the protein CASREAGRGGYTF.

This clone has a single count. The chain has TRBV29-1 and TRBJ2-7; 10 bases match TRBD1. With V trimmed by 5 bases and J by 4 bases, 5 bases remained unmatched. CDR1 is SQVTM and CDR2 is ANQGSEA in the germline V gene. The CDR3 totals 13 residues. DNA for the CDR3: TGCAGCGTTCTCCGGGACAGGGGATACGAGCAGTACTTC. This codes for CSVLRDRGYEQYF.

CDR3 sequence reads: CASGRNEQFF. CDR3 sequence (DNA): TGTGCCAGCGGGAGAAATGAGCAGTTCTTC. The chain combines TRBV12-3 or TRBV12-4 with TRBJ2-1, with a possible D match to TRBD2 (5 bases). The V gene lost 8 bases and the J gene lost 7 bases, with 6 bases spanning the gap. This CDR3 region has 10 residues.

The rearrangement joins TRBV19 to TRBJ2-1; weak D call: TRBD1 (5 bases). This CDR3 has 16 amino acids. CDR1 is LNHDA, CDR2 SQIVND, per germline (reference sequence). The V end lost 3 bases, the J end lost 5 bases, and 17 bases lay between the germline ends. The CDR3 region has the DNA TGTGCCAGTAGTATTGGGCAGCCCAGGGTAAACAATGAGCAGTTCTTC. The encoded protein is CASSIGQPRVNNEQFF.